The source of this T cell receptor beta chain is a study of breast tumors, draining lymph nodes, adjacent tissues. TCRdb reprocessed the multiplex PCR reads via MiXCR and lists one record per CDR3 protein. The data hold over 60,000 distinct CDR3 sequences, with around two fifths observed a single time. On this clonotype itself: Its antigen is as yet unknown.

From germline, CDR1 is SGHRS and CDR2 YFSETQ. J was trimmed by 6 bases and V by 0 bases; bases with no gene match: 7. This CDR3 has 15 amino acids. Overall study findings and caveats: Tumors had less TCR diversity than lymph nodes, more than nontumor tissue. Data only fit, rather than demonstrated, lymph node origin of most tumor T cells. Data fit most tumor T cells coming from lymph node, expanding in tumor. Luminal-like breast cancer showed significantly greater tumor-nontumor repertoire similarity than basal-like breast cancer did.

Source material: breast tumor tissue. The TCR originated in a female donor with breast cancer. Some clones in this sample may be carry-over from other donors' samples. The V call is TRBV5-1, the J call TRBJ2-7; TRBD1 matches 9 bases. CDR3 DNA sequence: TGCGCCAGCAGCTTGGCCGGGACAGGGAATCTCGAGCAGTACTTC. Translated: CASSLAGTGNLEQYF.